These 20 T cell receptor beta chains came from one sample sequenced in a study of blood T cells in healthy people across ages. Using a J-beta primer mix together with a sample-barcoded 5' primer, a second PCR was run for roughly 6 to 11 cycles. TCRdb ran MiXCR on the 5' RACE reads and lists one entry per CDR3 protein. The table records some 920,000 distinct CDR3 sequences, roughly 51% of them present only once. Sequencing used blood. These receptors were taken from a woman in her sixties in good health.

This clonotype occurred a few times. The chain has TRBV6-6 and TRBJ2-1; 10 positions agree with TRBD2. With V trimmed by 5 bases and J by 6 bases, 4 bases remained unmatched. CDR1 and CDR2 from the germline V gene are MNHNY and SVGAGI (reference sequence). The CDR3 contains 14 residues. The CDR3 DNA follows: TGTGCCAGCAGTATGGGACTAGCGACCAATGAGCAGTTCTTC. Its translation is CASSMGLATNEQFF.

On this clonotype itself: Germline is not matched at one junction end, which may reflect a read error. The V and J genes are TRBV4-1 and TRBJ2-3; 8 nucleotides align to TRBD1. CDR3 length: 14 residues. The germline V gene encodes CDR1 MGHRA and CDR2 YSYEKL. CDR3 bases: TGTGCCAGCAGCTGGGACAGGAGCACAGATACGCAGTATTTT. Residues: CASSWDRSTDTQYF.

The sample holds one count of this clonotype. This chain joins TRBV5-1 and TRBJ2-1; tentatively, D is TRBD1 or TRBD2 (5 bases each). The CDR3 consists of 13 residues. Germline V gives CDR1 SGHRS, CDR2 YFSETQ. Deletions cut 7 bases from V and 5 bases from J, with 13 bases between. The DNA of the CDR3 is TGCGCCAGCTATGAGGGGCAGAACAATGAGCAGTTCTTC. Translation: CASYEGQNNEQFF.

This clonotype appeared a few times. The rearrangement joins TRBV20-1 to TRBJ2-7; D unclear. The CDR3 is 13 amino acids. In germline, CDR1 is DFQATT, CDR2 SNEGSKA (reference sequence). V lost 1 base and J lost 4, with 11 bases in between. The CDR3 region is CSARGFPTYEQYF. In DNA, the CDR3 is TGCAGTGCTAGAGGGTTTCCGACTTACGAGCAGTACTTC.

This clonotype was seen a few times. The gene calls are TRBV4-1 and TRBJ2-3, with 9 bases matching TRBD1. Per the germline V gene, CDR1 is MGHRA and CDR2 is YSYEKL. The V gene end was trimmed by 3 bases and the J gene end by 2 bases; junction bases not matched to a gene: 18. The CDR3 runs to 20 residues. This CDR3 is CASSHGTGGPVIGLTDTQYF. CDR3 coding DNA: TGCGCCAGCAGCCATGGAACAGGGGGCCCCGTCATCGGTCTCACAGATACGCAGTATTTT.

This clonotype was counted only a few times. The junction departs from the called germline gene at one end, perhaps through a read error. The chain has TRBV5-1 and TRBJ2-6; possible D gene TRBD1, 5 bases. Germline lookup yields CDR1 SGHRS and CDR2 YFSETQ. The CDR3 runs 16 residues. In nucleotides, the CDR3 is TGCGCCAACAGCTTAACAGGTTCTAGTGGGGCCAACGTCCTGACTTTC. Protein sequence: CANSLTGSSGANVLTF.

The chain links TRBV28 to TRBJ1-2; 8 nucleotides match TRBD1. The junction had 7 bases not matched to a gene; V was cut back by 6 bases and J by 4 bases. Germline V gene sequence: CDR1 MDHEN, CDR2 SYDVKM. The CDR3 loop spans 14 amino acids. CDR3 residues: CASSSRGRAYGYTF. The CDR3 DNA sequence: TGTGCCAGCAGCTCCAGGGGGCGGGCCTATGGCTACACCTTC.

This chain joins TRBV28 and TRBJ2-3; 7 bases fit TRBD2. This CDR3 spans 17 amino acids. Germline CDR1 reads MDHEN; CDR2 reads SYDVKM. With 5 bases clipped from V and 0 bases from J, the junction kept 11 bases outside the gene matches. CDR3 residues: CASSTAGVDPSTDTQYF. The CDR3 nucleotides are TGTGCCAGCAGTACGGCGGGAGTTGATCCGAGCACAGATACGCAGTATTTT.

The chain links TRBV28 to TRBJ2-5, with D unclear. The CDR3 contains 14 residues. The germline V gene has CDR1 MDHEN and CDR2 SYDVKM. V was shortened by 1 base and J by 4 bases, with 10 bases between the two germline ends. In DNA form, the CDR3 reads TGTGCCAGCAGTTTATTACTCCAAGGAGAGACCCAGTACTTC. Translated: CASSLLLQGETQYF.

Comments on this clonotype: The junction does not match germline at one end; this may be a read error. This rearrangement joins TRBV7-2 to TRBJ2-4, with D tentatively TRBD2 (5 bases). Per germline, CDR1 SGHTA and CDR2 FQGNSA. The CDR3 has 15 residues. DNA for the CDR3: TGTGCCGGCAGCATAGGGAGTATAGGCAAAAACATTCAGTACTTC. Amino acid sequence: CAGSIGSIGKNIQYF.

This chain joins TRBV6-6 and TRBJ2-5, with 12 bases lining up with TRBD1. Germline V CDR1 and CDR2: MNHNY, SVGAGI (reference sequence). Losses at the gene ends were 6 bases for V and 5 bases for J; bases not matched to a gene: 4. This CDR3 has 14 residues. The CDR3 here is CASRSGQGAETQYF. The CDR3 DNA sequence: TGTGCCAGCAGGTCGGGACAGGGGGCGGAGACCCAGTACTTC.

V usage is TRBV20-1 and J usage is TRBJ2-4, with D tentatively TRBD2 (6 bases). CDR3 length: 12 amino acids. V lost 6 bases to trimming and J lost 6 bases, with 12 bases between them. Germline V gives CDR1 DFQATT, CDR2 SNEGSKA (reference sequence). CDR3 region: CSARWRGNIQYF. The DNA for the CDR3 is TGCAGTGCGCGCTGGCGGGGAAACATTCAGTACTTC.

The J gene is TRBJ2-5, the V gene TRBV5-1; TRBD2 aligns across 8 bases. CDR1 SGHRS and CDR2 YFSETQ come from the germline V gene. Germline trimming cut 4 bases from V and 5 bases from J; bases unmatched to any gene: 16. The CDR3 spans 17 residues. DNA of the CDR3: TGCGCCAGCAGCCAGGGGCTAGCGGGTACCGCCGGGGAGACCCAGTACTTC. As protein: CASSQGLAGTAGETQYF.

CDR3 in DNA: TGCAGCGTGCCCGGGACAGGGCTCGCAGATACGCAGTATTTT. Amino acids: CSVPGTGLADTQYF. This sequence joins TRBV29-1 and TRBJ2-3, with 9 bases identical to TRBD1. The germline V gene encodes CDR1 SQVTM and CDR2 ANQGSEA. V lost 6 bases to trimming and J lost 4 bases; unmatched junction nucleotides: 8. The CDR3 sequence is 14 residues long.

The rearrangement joins TRBV20-1 to TRBJ2-7; 14 bases fit TRBD2. Germline-derived CDR1 and CDR2 are DFQATT and SNEGSKA (reference sequence). CDR3 length: 15 residues. J was trimmed by 4 bases and V by 4 bases; bases with no gene match: 6. The CDR3 sequence: CSAKTSGRAGYEQYF. Written as DNA, the CDR3 is TGCAGTGCTAAGACTAGCGGGAGGGCCGGGTACGAGCAGTACTTC.

This clonotype was counted at least ten times. This sequence joins TRBV29-1 and TRBJ2-6; D is unclear. The V gene lost 5 bases and the J gene lost 1 base, with 6 bases spanning the gap. Germline-derived CDR1 and CDR2 are SQVTM and ANQGSEA. CDR3 length: 13 residues. The CDR3 protein is CSVSLSGANVLTF. The CDR3 nucleotides are TGCAGCGTTTCCTTGTCTGGGGCCAACGTCCTGACTTTC.

V and J are TRBV19 and TRBJ1-2; 8 bases are a match to TRBD1. The V segment lost 5 bases and the J segment 11 bases; nucleotides outside the gene matches: 13. The CDR3 sequence is 14 residues long. The germline V gene has CDR1 LNHDA and CDR2 SQIVND (reference sequence). CDR3 bases: TGTGCCAGTAGTCCGAGGGACAGGAGCTTGAGGTACACCTTC. Protein: CASSPRDRSLRYTF. Based on the CDR3 plus reference TRBV19 and TRBJ1-2, the full variable domain is DGGITQSPKYLFRKEGQNVTLSCEQNLNHDAMYWYRQDPGQGLRLIYYSQIVNDFQKGDIAEGYSVSREKKESFPLTVTSAQKNPTAFYLCASSPRDRSLRYTFGSGTRLTVV.

The rearrangement links TRBV27 to TRBJ1-2; 7 positions match TRBD1. Per germline, CDR1 MNHEY and CDR2 SMNVEV (reference sequence). The J segment lost 6 bases and the V segment lost 5 bases, leaving 9 bases of the junction unmatched. CDR3 length equals 14 residues. In DNA form, the CDR3 reads TGTGCCAGCAGTGTAGATCGGACAGGAAATGGCTACACCTTC. It specifies CASSVDRTGNGYTF.

Only a few counts were recorded for this clonotype. For the CDR3, the DNA is TGTGCCAGCAGTTTACAGTCAACTAATGAAAAACTGTTTTTT. Protein product: CASSLQSTNEKLFF. The J gene is TRBJ1-4, the V gene TRBV12-3 or TRBV12-4; D unclear. CDR3 length: 14 amino acids. Trimming cost V 2 bases and J 0 bases, with 4 bases left between them.

This clonotype was recorded a few times. The gene calls are TRBV28 and TRBJ2-7; unclear D gene. TRBJ2-5 matches the DNA end more closely, so the J call is doubtful. The CDR3 extends over 14 amino acids. Germline loops: CDR1 MDHEN, CDR2 SYDVKM. The CDR3 loop is CASSFVAAQETQYF. Here the CDR3 DNA reads TGTGCCAGCAGTTTCGTAGCAGCTCAAGAGACCCAGTACTTC.